The 11 T cell receptor beta chains below were found in one sample sequenced in a study of ipilimumab plus nivolumab after autologous stem cell transplantation. Libraries were prepared by immunoSEQ multiplex PCR; TCRdb keeps only in-frame clonotypes and omits some of them. The sample carries more than 13,000 clones, about four fifths recorded once. The sequenced sample was PBMCs, obtained in a trial of ipilimumab plus nivolumab as post-transplant consolidation. These receptor sequences come from a male donor with primary mediastinal lymphoma.

J is TRBJ1-1 and V is TRBV5-6; tentatively, D is TRBD1 (6 bases). The CDR3 spans 16 residues. The V gene lost 4 bases and the J gene lost 2 bases, with 18 bases spanning the gap. Germline lookup yields CDR1 SGHDT and CDR2 YYEEEE. CDR3 in amino acids: CASSNGGGAINTEAFF. The CDR3 DNA reads TGTGCCAGCAGCAACGGTGGGGGGGCAATAAACACTGAAGCTTTCTTT.

V gene TRBV29-1 combines with J gene TRBJ2-7; D gene unclear. Germline CDR1 reads SQVTM; CDR2 reads ANQGSEA. The CDR3 is 10 residues long. V gave up 4 bases and J gave up 5 bases, with 6 bases separating them. The CDR3 nucleotides read TGCAGCGTTGCCCGGGACGAGCAGTACTTC. Protein sequence: CSVARDEQYF.

This clone was recorded a few times. This rearrangement joins TRBV29-1 to TRBJ1-2; 10 bases fit TRBD1. The CDR3 is made up of 13 amino acids. Per the germline V gene, CDR1 is SQVTM and CDR2 is ANQGSEA. With 1 base clipped from V and 8 bases from J, the junction kept 4 bases outside the gene matches. CDR3 region: CSVEGGQGTGYTF. CDR3 DNA: TGCAGCGTTGAAGGGGGACAGGGGACCGGCTACACCTTC.

In nucleotides, the CDR3 is TGTGCCAGCAGTGAGGCAGGGACGAACACTGAAGCTTTCTTT. Residues: CASSEAGTNTEAFF. This chain joins TRBV6-1 and TRBJ1-1; weak D call: TRBD1 (5 bases). Germline values: CDR1 MNHNS, CDR2 SASEGT. The CDR3 contains 14 residues. V lost 3 bases and J 1 base, leaving 9 bases between the germline ends.

This chain uses TRBV5-1 with TRBJ1-1; 7 bases map to TRBD1. CDR1 SGHRS and CDR2 YFSETQ come from the germline V gene. Germline trimming cut 4 bases from V and 7 bases from J; bases unmatched to any gene: 13. This CDR3 comprises 15 residues. CDR3 nucleotide sequence: TGCGCCAGCAGCGTAACAGGGGCCACCAGAGTTGAAGCTTTCTTT. This translates into CASSVTGATRVEAFF. Together with reference TRBV5-1 and TRBJ1-1, the CDR3 gives the full variable domain: KAGVTQTPRYLIKTRGQQVTLSCSPISGHRSVSWYQQTPGQGLQFLFEYFSETQRNKGNFPGRFSGRQFSNSRSEMNVSTLELGDSALYLCASSVTGATRVEAFFGQGTRLTVV.

V usage is TRBV4-1 and J usage is TRBJ2-2; no reliable D call. The V and J ends lost 0 bases and 7 bases respectively, with 15 bases between them. CDR1 MGHRA and CDR2 YSYEKL come from the germline V gene. The CDR3 is 16 amino acids. CDR3 protein: CASSQDQFGLVGELFF. The CDR3 DNA follows: TGCGCCAGCAGCCAAGATCAATTCGGGCTAGTCGGGGAGCTGTTTTTT.

This clone is classed as medium-sized. The chain recombines TRBV27 with TRBJ2-5; unclear D gene. Germline assignment: CDR1 MNHEY and CDR2 SMNVEV (reference sequence). Trimming left V 1 base short and J 4 bases short, with 4 bases between. CDR3 length equals 12 residues. This CDR3 reads CASSLLGETQYF. In DNA, the CDR3 is TGTGCCAGCAGTTTATTAGGAGAGACCCAGTACTTC.

This clone has a handful of counts. V gene TRBV6-4 combines with J gene TRBJ2-1, with TRBD1 matching 7 bases. Trimming cost V 4 bases and J 1 base; bases outside gene matches: 4. The CDR3 has 15 amino acids. The germline CDR1 and CDR2 sequences are MRHNA and SNTAGT. The CDR3 sequence: CASSVDRVSYNEQFF. CDR3 DNA: TGTGCCAGCAGTGTTGACAGGGTTTCCTACAATGAGCAGTTCTTC.

This rearrangement joins TRBV5-4 to TRBJ2-7; tentative D call: TRBD1 (6 bases). Per germline, CDR1 SGHNT and CDR2 YYREEE (reference sequence). This CDR3 comprises 14 residues. The germline V and J ends were trimmed by 4 bases and 3 bases, with 14 bases remaining between them. Here the CDR3 reads CASSADRRRYEQYF. CDR3 bases: TGTGCCAGCAGCGCTGACAGGAGACGCTACGAGCAGTACTTC.

This sequence joins TRBV5-6 and TRBJ1-5; TRBD1 matches at 8 bases. CDR1 SGHDT and CDR2 YYEEEE come from the germline V gene. J was trimmed by 6 bases and V by 2 bases; bases with no gene match: 4. The CDR3 runs 14 residues. This CDR3 is CASSLQGVGQPQHF. The DNA for the CDR3 is TGTGCCAGCAGCTTACAGGGGGTCGGTCAGCCCCAGCATTTT.

The chain has TRBV19 and TRBJ2-1; 8 positions agree with TRBD2. CDR3 length: 13 amino acids. J gave up 8 bases and V 4 bases, and 4 bases lay outside the gene matches. Germline V gives CDR1 LNHDA, CDR2 SQIVND (reference sequence). The CDR3 protein is CASSSGRSHEQFF. The CDR3 coding sequence is TGTGCCAGTAGTAGCGGGAGGTCCCATGAGCAGTTCTTC.